This TCR beta chain comes out of a study of T cells in Graves' hyperthyroidism and ophthalmopathy. Amplified TCR beta CDR3 regions derived from RNA transcripts. The HTBI primer set served for first-round RT-PCR of the TCR CDR3. TCRdb used MiXCR to reprocess the multiplex PCR reads, holding one entry per CDR3 protein. This table holds hundreds of thousands of distinct CDR3 sequences, around a third found once. Trimming shortened V by 4 bases and J by 7 bases, and 10 bases separated the two germline ends. The CDR3 totals 12 residues. The germline V gene encodes CDR1 MNHNY and CDR2 SVGAGI (reference sequence).

This sequence joins TRBV6-6 and TRBJ1-2; TRBD1 is a possible D gene (6 bases). The receptor was derived from a woman in her 40s with Graves' hyperthyroidism. The sample comprised blood. The CDR3 loop is CASSFLQGGYTF. CDR3 nucleotide sequence: TGTGCCAGCAGTTTCCTACAGGGTGGCTACACCTTC.